This paragraph covers one TCR beta chain sequence. At least ten counts were recorded for this clonotype. The antigen this receptor binds is unknown. Base qualities are missing; no much larger clone stands one base away. These data belong to a study of neurological immune-mediated disorders (dated by TCRdb to the late 2010s). About the study as a whole: Peripheral blood TCR-beta repertoires from patients with HTLV-I-associated myelopathy (HAM/TSP), patients with multiple sclerosis, and healthy controls were compared in the study using UMI-based sequencing. Alongside PBMC samples, the set of approximately 100 TCR-beta libraries contained longitudinal samples, technical triplicates, and paired CD4+ and CD8+ T-cell subsets that had been sorted. Longitudinal HAM/TSP donors and healthy donors each had 3 time-points at intervals of roughly 3-40 months. The cohort included 68 subjects: approximately 15 with HAM/TSP, roughly 34 with multiple sclerosis, and roughly 20 healthy controls.

The time point label on this specimen signifies: longitudinal time-point 1 (baseline). Unsorted PBMC libraries were generated from 2 million PBMCs stored in RNAlater at -80 °C until RNA extraction. Peripheral blood underwent Ficoll-Hypaque density gradient centrifugation to isolate PBMCs, which were then cryopreserved in liquid nitrogen. On the study overall, not on this receptor specifically: Across subjects, expanded clones never shared an identical CDR3 amino acid sequence, which suggests that the TCR-beta repertoires in every group were private. TCR clonal expansion was highest in HAM/TSP patients and lowest in MS patients, with MS patients falling below even healthy controls.

V is cut by 1 base and J by 0 bases, and the space between the germline ends is 8 bases. CDR1 and CDR2 are read off the germline V gene (reference sequence) as DFQATT and SNEGSKA. Inclusive of the bounding cysteine and phenylalanine, the CDR3 is 14 residues long. The DNA shown is the 42-base CDR3, in frame from base 1. cDNA was synthesized by template-switch 5'RACE using a primer with a 10-nucleotide random unique molecular identifier that tagged each TCR transcript. Every sequencing run covered 15-18 subjects and yielded more than 180 million TCR-beta sequences. The RNeasy kit was used for extraction of total RNA. The KAPA Real-time Library Amplification kit was used to amplify TCR-beta VDJ regions with primers targeting the TCR constant region and the 5'RACE anchor. Sample indexes and Illumina adaptors were added in a first PCR, after which library yield was increased in a second PCR. After purification with Ampure beads, the TCR product of roughly 650 bp was size-selected on a 2% E-gel SizeSelection system. Before pooling, library quality was assessed on a Bioanalyzer, concentration was determined with Qubit, and library quantification was performed with the Kapa Library Quantification kit. An Illumina HiSeq 2500 sequenced the libraries paired-end 2 x 150 bp. To increase sequence diversity, about 25-31% phiX was spiked into each library pool. Processing in the source paper ran as follows. Quality-filtered reads were processed with the UMI-based MiGEC pipeline, which removed over 75% of raw TCR sequences during error correction. IMGT germline references were used for alignment of VDJ genes, and clonotypes were defined by a unique CDR3 amino acid sequence together with V-J genes. VDJtools evaluated clonal expansion, Shannon diversity and CDR3 relatedness (CalcPairwiseDistances, ClusterSamples); CLCbio workbench built phylogenetic trees. Using coefficient-of-variation modelling across technical triplicates, the study counted a clone as expanded if it had at least 8 unique UMIs. Using fastp trimming at Q25 and MiXCR clonotype assembly, TCRdb reanalyzed the public sequencing data and kept in-frame beta chains. CDR3 protein duplicates are merged, each entry listing the most common genes and DNA. TCRdb's processing, not the study's, gives the V and J calls here. The sample records some 68,000 distinct CDR3 sequences, roughly an eighth of which are singletons. Around 4.3% of the sample is taken by the ten largest.

Source material: PBMCs. The receptor's source is a female donor with HTLV-1-associated myelopathy (HAM/TSP). The chain links TRBV20-1 with TRBJ2-3, with no reliable assignment of the D segment. The DNA is TGCAGTGCTAGAGTGATGTCTAGCACAGATACGCAGTATTTT. It translates as CSARVMSSTDTQYF.